This T cell receptor (beta chain) was sequenced during a study of brain T cells in children with intractable seizures. The CDR3 sequence is 15 residues long. The germline gives CDR1 SGHVS, CDR2 FQNEAQ. The J segment lost 2 bases and the V segment lost 5 bases, leaving 6 bases of the junction unmatched. The sequenced cases were selected for having the highest brain T cell transcript signatures. Generated by immunoSEQ multiplex PCR, the TCRdb table keeps only in-frame clones and is missing some. The profile shows around 41,000 clones, 80% to 95% of them singletons. The sample in question was peripheral blood, obtained at surgery. The source is a girl aged 2-10 years with tuberous sclerosis and intractable seizures. The chain has TRBV7-8 and TRBJ2-1; 7 bases are a match to TRBD1. DNA for the CDR3: TGTGCCAGCAGCCTAGGGACAGTTACCTACAATGAGCAGTTCTTC. It yields the protein CASSLGTVTYNEQFF.